This T cell receptor beta chain was documented in a study of cytomegalovirus exposure and HLA in healthy donors. Background on the study: Among about 179 million T cells, an earlier analysis found roughly 120 million unique TCR beta sequences. Study findings and constraints: Most subjects' HLA-A and HLA-B alleles were reportedly predicted from TCR beta sequences. Reported results showed that the classifier diagnosed cytomegalovirus status with high specificity and sensitivity.

About this clone itself: Its antigen is undetermined.

V lost 11 bases and J lost 2, with 9 bases in between. CDR1 SGHVS and CDR2 FNYEAQ come from the germline V gene. The CDR3 extends over 11 amino acids. 13 Jbeta primers and 60 Vbeta primers were used for the PCR. The table came from immunoSEQ multiplex PCR; TCRdb's copy has only in-frame clones and leaves some out. This table holds more than 130,000 clones, more than 75% found once. The sequencing sample was made of PBMCs. The gene calls are TRBV7-6 and TRBJ1-1; D not resolved. The sequence came from a male donor in good health and CMV-seronegative. CDR3 DNA sequence: TGTGCCGTACAGACAAACACTGAAGCTTTCTTT. Translation: CAVQTNTEAFF.